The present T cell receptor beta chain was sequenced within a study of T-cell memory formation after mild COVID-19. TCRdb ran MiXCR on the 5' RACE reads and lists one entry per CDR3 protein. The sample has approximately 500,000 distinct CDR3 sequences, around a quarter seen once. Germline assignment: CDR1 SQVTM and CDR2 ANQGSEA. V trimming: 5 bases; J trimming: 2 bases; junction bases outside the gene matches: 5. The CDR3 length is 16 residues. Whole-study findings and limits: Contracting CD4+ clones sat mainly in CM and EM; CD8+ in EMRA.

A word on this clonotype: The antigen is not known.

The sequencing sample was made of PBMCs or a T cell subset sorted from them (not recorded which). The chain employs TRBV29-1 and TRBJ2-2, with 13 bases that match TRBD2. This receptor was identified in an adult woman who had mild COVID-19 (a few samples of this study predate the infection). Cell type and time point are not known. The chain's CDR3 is CSVHGLAGANTGELFF. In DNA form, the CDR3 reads TGCAGCGTTCACGGACTAGCGGGAGCAAACACCGGGGAGCTGTTTTTT.